The 8 T cell receptor beta chains presented below share a single source sample, sequenced in a study of blood T cell repertoires in COVID-19 (TCRdb year 2020). Libraries were prepared through the immunoSEQ multiplex PCR assay. The source is immuneACCESS, and TCRdb retained only in-frame sequences with V and J called. Part of the clones is not carried over; for the studies checked, unresolved V genes explain less than half of this, and the remainder is unexplained. The sample table records 430,000 or so clones; approximately 87% of these occur just once. Approximately 1.8% of the sample belongs to the ten largest clones. Sequencing used PBMCs or T cells enriched from blood (not recorded which). Receptors were obtained from a woman aged 40-49 years who had recovered from COVID-19.

The chain combines TRBV6-2 or TRBV6-3 with TRBJ2-5; 7 nucleotides match TRBD1. The CDR3 is made up of 16 amino acids. The junction had 13 bases not matched to a gene; V was cut back by 5 bases and J by 4 bases. The V gene's germline CDR1 is MNHEY and CDR2 SVGEGT. CDR3: CASSPGAGGDGETQYF. DNA for the CDR3: TGTGCCAGCAGTCCCGGGGCAGGGGGAGACGGAGAGACCCAGTACTTC.

V usage is TRBV6-2 or TRBV6-3 and J usage is TRBJ1-1; weak D call: TRBD1 (5 bases). The CDR3 sequence is 16 residues long. V dropped 2 bases and J dropped 2 bases, with 15 bases sitting between them. In germline, CDR1 is MNHEY, CDR2 SVGEGT. This chain's CDR3 is CASSYPSGELNTEAFF. The CDR3 region has the DNA TGTGCCAGCAGTTACCCCTCGGGGGAGCTCAACACTGAAGCTTTCTTT.

The chain combines TRBV11-3 with TRBJ2-6; D unclear. The germline gives CDR1 SGHNT, CDR2 YENEEA. V gave up 8 bases and J gave up 2 bases, with 7 bases separating them. The CDR3 extends over 13 amino acids. CDR3 region: CASVPTGANVLTF. The CDR3 coding sequence is TGTGCCAGCGTACCTACTGGGGCCAACGTCCTGACTTTC.

The chain has TRBV28 and TRBJ2-3; TRBD2 agrees at 9 bases. CDR1 is MDHEN, CDR2 SYDVKM, per germline. This CDR3 spans 15 amino acids. Trimming at V came to 10 bases and at J to 4 bases, leaving 12 bases not matched to a gene. The CDR3 nucleotides are TGTGCCACCAGACGAGCGGGAGGAGGATCAGATACGCAGTATTTT. It is translated as CATRRAGGGSDTQYF.

The chain is built from TRBV6-1 and TRBJ2-5; 9 bases match TRBD2. CDR3 size: 14 residues. Germline CDR1 is MNHNS and CDR2 is SASEGT. V lost 3 bases to trimming and J lost 5 bases; unmatched junction nucleotides: 4. In nucleotides, the CDR3 is TGTGCCAGCAGTGAGGGCAGCGGGAGGGAGACCCAGTACTTC. This sequence encodes CASSEGSGRETQYF.

The CDR3 sequence is CASSEFRAGETQYF. The CDR3 nucleotides are TGTGCCAGCAGTGAATTCAGGGCTGGGGAGACCCAGTACTTC. This rearrangement joins TRBV25-1 to TRBJ2-5, with D perhaps TRBD1 (5 bases). This CDR3 is built from 14 residues. Germline CDR1 is MGHDK and CDR2 is SYGVNS. V lost 1 base, J lost 5 bases, and 11 bases lay in between.

This chain links TRBV19 with TRBJ1-1; D is unresolved. This CDR3 spans 15 amino acids. CDR1 and CDR2 (germline): LNHDA, SQIVND (reference sequence). V was shortened by 3 bases and J by 1 base, with 12 bases between the two germline ends. In DNA, the CDR3 is TGTGCCAGTAGTATCCCCAGGAAACAGAACACTGAAGCTTTCTTT. It translates to CASSIPRKQNTEAFF. The full variable domain, rest sourced from reference TRBV19 and TRBJ1-1, is DGGITQSPKYLFRKEGQNVTLSCEQNLNHDAMYWYRQDPGQGLRLIYYSQIVNDFQKGDIAEGYSVSREKKESFPLTVTSAQKNPTAFYLCASSIPRKQNTEAFFGQGTRLTVV.

CDR3 region: CASSLGGGDSYEQYF. For the CDR3, the DNA is TGCGCCAGCAGCTTGGGGGGCGGGGACTCCTACGAGCAGTACTTC. The chain uses TRBV5-1 and TRBJ2-7; possible D gene TRBD2, 6 bases. V was clipped by 0 bases and J by 0 bases, with 10 bases between them. This CDR3 contains 15 residues. Germline values: CDR1 SGHRS, CDR2 YFSETQ. The whole variable domain, filled in from reference TRBV5-1 and TRBJ2-7, reads KAGVTQTPRYLIKTRGQQVTLSCSPISGHRSVSWYQQTPGQGLQFLFEYFSETQRNKGNFPGRFSGRQFSNSRSEMNVSTLELGDSALYLCASSLGGGDSYEQYFGPGTRLTVT.